Below, one TCR beta chain is given with its context. No antigen is known for it. This entry comes from a study of regulatory T cells in long-lasting Graves disease. Looking at the study overall: Persistent Graves' disease required over 5 years of antithyroid drugs and positive TSH receptor antibodies.

Sequencing libraries for TCR beta were prepared with iRepertoire HTBI primers and Arm-PCR of CDR3 regions. TCRdb reprocessed the multiplex PCR reads with MiXCR, giving one entry per CDR3 protein. The repertoire has roughly 450,000 distinct CDR3 sequences, 20% to 25% of them found once; the top ten carry roughly 28%. Points from the study as a whole: Because few samples were included, accuracy may have been lower. A greater number of public clonotypes (roughly 2,700) was shared by persistent patients than by new patients (over 900).

The CDR3 is made up of 15 amino acids. Germline V CDR1 and CDR2: SQVTM, ANQGSEA. Trimming took 6 bases from V and 0 from J; bases not matched to a gene: 6. Time point of the sample: persistent/refractory GD, antithyroid drugs over 5 years with positive TRAb. Researchers made the TCR library from RNA that was extracted from PBMCs. An endocrinology department in Xi'an, China, recruited the patients. The starting material was peripheral blood mononuclear cells (PBMCs), obtained when the disease was refractory, from a patient treated with antithyroid drugs. The receptor was derived from a female donor with Graves disease. The V call is TRBV29-1, the J call TRBJ2-7; 12 positions agree with TRBD2. CDR3 in DNA: TGCAGCGTAAGCCTAGCGGGAGGGCCCTCCTACGAGCAGTACTTC. This translates into CSVSLAGGPSYEQYF.